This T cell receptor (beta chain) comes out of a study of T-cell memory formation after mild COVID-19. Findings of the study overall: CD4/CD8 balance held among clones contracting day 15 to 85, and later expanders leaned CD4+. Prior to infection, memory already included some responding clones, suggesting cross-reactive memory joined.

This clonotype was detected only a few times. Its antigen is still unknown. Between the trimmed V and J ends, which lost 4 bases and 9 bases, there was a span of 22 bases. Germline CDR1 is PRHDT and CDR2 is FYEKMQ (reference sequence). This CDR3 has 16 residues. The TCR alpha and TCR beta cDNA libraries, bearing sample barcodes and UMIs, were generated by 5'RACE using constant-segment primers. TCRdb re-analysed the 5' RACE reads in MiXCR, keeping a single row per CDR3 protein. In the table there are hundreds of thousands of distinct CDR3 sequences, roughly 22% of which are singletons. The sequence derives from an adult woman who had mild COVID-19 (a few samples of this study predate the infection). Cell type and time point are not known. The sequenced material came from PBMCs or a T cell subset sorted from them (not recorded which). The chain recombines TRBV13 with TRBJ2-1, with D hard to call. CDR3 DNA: TGTGCCAGCAGCTCACCCGGGCGCGGCCCCGAGGCTGAGCAGTTCTTC. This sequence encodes CASSSPGRGPEAEQFF.